This TCR beta chain was recovered during a study of blood T cell repertoires in COVID-19. Either two negative PCRs, clearance, or symptom resolution qualified Cohort 3 donors as recovered. CDR3 size: 14 residues. V was clipped by 5 bases and J by 2 bases, with 11 bases between them. CDR1 SGHVS and CDR2 FQNEAQ come from the germline V gene. Profiled with immunoSEQ multiplex PCR; TCRdb holds only in-frame clones, not every one. The sample includes roughly 500,000 clones, approximately 88% of them seen just once. The chain recombines TRBV7-8 with TRBJ2-3, with D perhaps matching TRBD1 (5 bases). Source material: PBMCs or T cells enriched from blood (not recorded which). This sequence was found in a woman aged 40 to 55 who had recovered from COVID-19. CDR3 nucleotides: TGTGCCAGCAGCCTTGACAGATCCACAGATACGCAGTATTTT. This sequence encodes CASSLDRSTDTQYF.